Below, 14 T cell receptor beta chains from the same sample are listed, as sequenced in a study of blood T cell repertoires in COVID-19. This table comes from immunoSEQ multiplex PCR, and its TCRdb copy is limited to in-frame clones, with some not included. The sample consists of 140,000 or so clones, about four fifths of them appearing once. The sample taken for sequencing was peripheral blood. All receptors derive from a woman between 70 and 85 years old with COVID-19, enrolled during active disease.

V gene TRBV27 combines with J gene TRBJ2-7, with D uncertain. The germline CDR1 and CDR2 sequences are MNHEY and SMNVEV (reference sequence). With 6 bases removed from V and 1 base from J, the gap between germline ends came to 16 bases. The CDR3 spans 15 residues. The CDR3 here is CASSRKNEESYEQYF. The CDR3, as DNA: TGTGCCAGCAGCCGTAAGAATGAGGAATCCTACGAGCAGTACTTC.

V usage is TRBV5-4 and J usage is TRBJ1-1, with D tentatively TRBD1 (6 bases). The germline CDR1 and CDR2 sequences are SGHNT and YYREEE (reference sequence). The CDR3 is 14 residues long. Trimming stripped 4 bases from V and 3 bases from J, with 13 bases between. This CDR3 reads CASSPQGGYTEAFF. The CDR3 DNA reads as TGTGCCAGCAGCCCCCAAGGGGGATACACTGAAGCTTTCTTT.

The rearrangement uses TRBV4-2 and TRBJ2-7, with TRBD1 matching over 8 bases. V lost 0 bases to trimming and J lost 1 base; unmatched junction nucleotides: 5. The CDR3 spans 16 residues. CDR1 LGHNA and CDR2 YNFKEQ come from the germline V gene. CDR3 protein: CASSQEGTGLSYEQYF. The CDR3 DNA sequence: TGTGCCAGCAGCCAAGAAGGGACAGGCTTATCCTACGAGCAGTACTTC.

The chain combines TRBV29-1 with TRBJ1-1, with 8 bases matching TRBD1. This CDR3 has 15 residues. Per the germline V gene, CDR1 is SQVTM and CDR2 is ANQGSEA. V lost 6 bases, J lost 6 bases, and 15 bases stayed unmatched. CDR3 nucleotides: TGCAGCGTCCAGGGGGCGGTCGGCGTTGGGGCTGAAGCTTTCTTT. It is translated as CSVQGAVGVGAEAFF.

V usage is TRBV7-9 and J usage is TRBJ1-1, with 9 bases lining up with TRBD1. The V and J ends lost 5 bases and 5 bases, in that order; junction bases with no gene match: 3. This CDR3 region has 13 residues. CDR1 and CDR2 (germline): SEHNR, FQNEAQ (reference sequence). The CDR3 DNA reads TGTGCCAGCAGCCCAGGGACAGGGACTGAAGCTTTCTTT. Residues: CASSPGTGTEAFF.

This rearrangement joins TRBV7-2 to TRBJ1-1; 8 bases are a match to TRBD1. This CDR3 comprises 14 residues. V lost 7 bases to trimming and J lost 0 bases; unmatched junction nucleotides: 4. The germline V gene encodes CDR1 SGHTA and CDR2 FQGNSA. The DNA for the CDR3 is TGTGCCAGCACCCTGGACAGGGTGAACACTGAAGCTTTCTTT. Residues: CASTLDRVNTEAFF.

This rearrangement joins TRBV11-2 to TRBJ1-1; TRBD1 might be the D (5 bases). This CDR3 has 14 residues. V dropped 5 bases and J dropped 5 bases, with 15 bases sitting between them. Germline CDR1 and CDR2: SGHAT and FQNNGV. CDR3 in amino acids: CASSPTTVGTEAFF. The CDR3 bases are TGTGCCAGCAGCCCGACGACAGTCGGAACTGAAGCTTTCTTT.

The CDR3 loop is CASSLGAGLAGNTIYF. DNA of the CDR3: TGTGCCAGCAGTTTAGGGGCAGGTCTGGCCGGAAACACCATATATTTT. The J gene is TRBJ1-3, the V gene TRBV27; TRBD1 might be the D (5 bases). CDR1 is MNHEY, CDR2 SMNVEV, per germline (reference sequence). V lost 2 bases, J lost 4 bases, and 15 bases lay in between. CDR3 length: 16 residues.

This clone appeared once. V is TRBV5-1 and J is TRBJ2-7; TRBD2 is a possible D gene (5 bases). Germline loops: CDR1 SGHRS, CDR2 YFSETQ. V lost 9 bases, J lost 5 bases, and 27 bases lay in between. This CDR3 is 16 amino acids long. CDR3: CATTRWSVVGNHEQYF. The DNA of the CDR3 is TGCGCCACCACTAGATGGTCCGTAGTGGGGAACCACGAGCAGTACTTC. Full variable domain (missing parts from reference TRBV5-1 and TRBJ2-7): KAGVTQTPRYLIKTRGQQVTLSCSPISGHRSVSWYQQTPGQGLQFLFEYFSETQRNKGNFPGRFSGRQFSNSRSEMNVSTLELGDSALYLCATTRWSVVGNHEQYFGPGTRLTVT.

This clone was counted between two and nine times. V is TRBV3-1 (or the pseudogene TRBV3-2) and J is TRBJ1-2; D perhaps matches TRBD1 (5 bases). V was clipped by 0 bases and J by 8 bases, with 16 bases between them. Germline V gene sequence: CDR1 LGHDT, CDR2 YNNKEL (reference sequence). The CDR3 runs 15 residues. The CDR3 DNA sequence: TGTGCCAGCAGCCAAGATGCGGGGGTCAAAGGGGGCTACACCTTC. It encodes CASSQDAGVKGGYTF.

V and J are TRBV6-2 or TRBV6-3 and TRBJ1-2; 7 nucleotides agree with TRBD1. Per the germline V gene, CDR1 is MNHEY and CDR2 is SVGEGT. J gave up 3 bases and V 5 bases, and 6 bases lay outside the gene matches. CDR3 length: 14 residues. This CDR3 is CASSQAQGDYGYTF. CDR3 DNA sequence: TGTGCCAGCAGTCAGGCCCAGGGGGACTATGGCTACACCTTC.

J is TRBJ2-3 and V is TRBV27, with D possibly matching TRBD2 (6 bases). Trimming cost V 5 bases and J 2 bases, with 11 bases left between them. The germline CDR1 and CDR2 sequences are MNHEY and SMNVEV (reference sequence). This CDR3 has 14 residues. The CDR3, as DNA: TGTGCCAGCAGTGTGACTAGAGACACAGATACGCAGTATTTT. Its protein product is CASSVTRDTDTQYF.

This chain joins TRBV27 and TRBJ2-4; 9 positions agree with TRBD1. Germline CDR1 and CDR2: MNHEY and SMNVEV (reference sequence). J was trimmed by 6 bases and V by 4 bases; bases with no gene match: 7. The length of the CDR3 is 15 residues. CDR3 sequence: CASSSSGTGRNIQYF. CDR3 nucleotide sequence: TGTGCCAGCAGTTCGTCCGGGACAGGGAGAAACATTCAGTACTTC.

V and J are TRBV25-1 and TRBJ2-3, with 15 bases matching TRBD2. The trim removed 5 bases at V and 3 bases at J, leaving 6 bases unmatched. The V gene's germline CDR1 is MGHDK and CDR2 SYGVNS. The CDR3 loop spans 17 amino acids. The CDR3: CASSTRTSGGATDTQYF. CDR3 DNA sequence: TGTGCCAGCAGTACGCGGACTAGCGGGGGGGCTACAGATACGCAGTATTTT.